These 20 T cell receptor beta chains came from one sample sequenced in a study of T cell responses to AZD1222 COVID-19 vaccine. Sequencing used immunoSEQ multiplex PCR; TCRdb keeps in-frame clones, though not all of them. The sample records fewer than 150,000 clones, under 95% being singletons. The sequenced sample was peripheral blood, obtained on day 0 of AZD1222 vaccination. The receptor set was obtained from an adult in good health.

The CDR3 protein is CASSGPYNSPLHF. Written as DNA, the CDR3 is TGTGCCAGCAGCGGCCCTTATAATTCACCCCTCCACTTT. This chain uses TRBV3-1 (or the pseudogene TRBV3-2) with TRBJ1-6; D call uncertain. From germline, CDR1 is LGHDT and CDR2 YNNKEL (reference sequence). Trimming pared 5 bases from V and 4 bases from J, leaving 6 bases between. The CDR3 is 13 residues long.

The chain employs TRBV28 and TRBJ1-4; a weak D match, TRBD1 (5 bases). CDR1 MDHEN and CDR2 SYDVKM come from the germline V gene. The CDR3 covers 15 residues. V gave up 5 bases and J gave up 7 bases, with 17 bases separating them. As DNA, the CDR3 is TGTGCCAGCAGTCCTACCCGAGGGGCTAGTGAAAAACTGTTTTTT. Residues: CASSPTRGASEKLFF.

The V call is TRBV5-1, the J call TRBJ2-3, with no clear D. Trimming took 4 bases from V and 0 from J, leaving 12 bases between them. Germline CDR1 is SGHRS and CDR2 is YFSETQ. This CDR3 has 15 residues. This CDR3 is CASSPEGISTDTQYF. The DNA for the CDR3 is TGCGCCAGCAGCCCCGAAGGGATCAGCACAGATACGCAGTATTTT.

This chain links TRBV19 with TRBJ2-1; D is perhaps TRBD1 (6 bases). CDR3 length: 13 amino acids. CDR1 is LNHDA and CDR2 is SQIVND in the germline V gene (reference sequence). Trimming shortened V by 4 bases and J by 4 bases, and 8 bases separated the two germline ends. The CDR3: CASSNRVYNEQFF. In DNA form, the CDR3 reads TGTGCCAGTAGTAACAGGGTTTACAATGAGCAGTTCTTC.

The chain couples TRBV5-5 to TRBJ2-7; D gene uncertain. The CDR3 spans 13 residues. The germline CDR1 and CDR2 sequences are SGHKS and YYEKEE (reference sequence). The germline V and J ends were trimmed by 3 bases and 2 bases, with 9 bases remaining between them. CDR3 loop: CASSSIDAYEQYF. CDR3 DNA: TGTGCCAGCAGCTCGATCGATGCCTACGAGCAGTACTTC.

The rearrangement joins TRBV7-6 to TRBJ2-2, with D perhaps matching TRBD2 (5 bases). This CDR3 comprises 14 residues. Germline V gene lookup returns CDR1 SGHVS and CDR2 FNYEAQ. Deletions cut 1 base from V and 5 bases from J, with 8 bases between. Written as DNA, the CDR3 is TGTGCCAGCAGCTTAGAAGTAGCGACCGGGGAGCTGTTTTTT. Residues: CASSLEVATGELFF.

The gene calls are TRBV6-2 or TRBV6-3 and TRBJ2-7; tentatively, D is TRBD2 (5 bases). V dropped 5 bases and J dropped 4 bases, with 12 bases sitting between them. The CDR3 is 13 residues long. Germline V gene data show CDR1 as MNHEY and CDR2 as SVGEGT. CDR3 coding DNA: TGTGCCAGCAGTCTCGGGGAGCGATACGAGCAGTACTTC. Protein: CASSLGERYEQYF.

This chain connects TRBV5-8 to TRBJ1-1; TRBD1 agrees at 7 bases. After removal of 2 bases from V and 7 bases from J, the junction contained 5 bases not matched to a gene. The CDR3 runs 13 residues. Germline V gives CDR1 SGHTS, CDR2 YDEGEE. The CDR3 sequence: CASSFIQGSEAFF. Written as DNA, the CDR3 is TGTGCCAGCAGCTTCATACAGGGGAGTGAAGCTTTCTTT.

The chain links TRBV5-1 to TRBJ1-2, with D possibly matching TRBD1 (5 bases). V was shortened by 1 base and J by 1 base, with 14 bases between the two germline ends. CDR1 and CDR2 (germline): SGHRS, YFSETQ. The CDR3 is 16 amino acids. CDR3 loop: CASSLTPQGNNYGYTF. The CDR3 DNA sequence: TGCGCCAGCAGCTTGACTCCCCAGGGTAATAACTATGGCTACACCTTC.

The rearrangement joins TRBV9 to TRBJ2-2; D remains ambiguous. The length of the CDR3 is 13 residues. V shed 1 base and J shed 4 bases, with 5 bases lying between them. Germline V gene sequence: CDR1 SGDLS, CDR2 YYNGEE. This CDR3 reads CASSVSITGELFF. The DNA for the CDR3 is TGTGCCAGCAGCGTATCCATCACCGGGGAGCTGTTTTTT.

The chain recombines TRBV2 with TRBJ1-5; D perhaps matches TRBD1 (5 bases). This CDR3 is 13 amino acids long. Germline V CDR1 and CDR2: SNHLY, FYNNEI. Trimming shortened V by 8 bases and J by 9 bases, and 17 bases separated the two germline ends. The CDR3 reads CASSEGSLGPQHF. The CDR3 DNA follows: TGTGCCAGCTCAGAGGGGAGTTTGGGGCCCCAGCATTTT. The variable domain in full, with the rest retrieved from reference TRBV2 and TRBJ1-5, is EPEVTQTPSHQVTQMGQEVILRCVPISNHLYFYWYRQILGQKVEFLVSFYNNEISEKSEIFDDQFSVERPDGSNFTLKIRSTKLEDSAMYFCASSEGSLGPQHFGDGTRLSIL.

The rearrangement uses TRBV15 and TRBJ1-3; D is uncertain. CDR1 and CDR2 (germline): LNHNV, YYDKDF (reference sequence). This CDR3 has 16 amino acids. V shed 3 bases and J shed 0 bases, with 12 bases lying between them. The CDR3 region is CATSRRPAYSGNTIYF. The CDR3 DNA reads as TGTGCCACCAGCAGGCGTCCGGCCTACTCTGGAAACACCATATATTTT.

The chain links TRBV7-2 to TRBJ2-1, with 8 positions matching TRBD2. Unmatched junction bases numbered 7, after V lost 2 bases and J lost 10 bases. The CDR3 consists of 14 residues. Germline V gene sequence: CDR1 SGHTA, CDR2 FQGNSA. Here the CDR3 DNA reads TGTGCCAGCAGCTTAACGGGGGGGGTACCGGAGCAGTTCTTC. Translated: CASSLTGGVPEQFF. The full variable domain, with the rest looked up from reference TRBV7-2 and TRBJ2-1, is GAGVSQSPSNKVTEKGKDVELRCDPISGHTALYWYRQSLGQGLEFLIYFQGNSAPDKSGLPSDRFSAERTGGSVSTLTIQRTQQEDSAVYLCASSLTGGVPEQFFGPGTRLTVL.

This chain links TRBV7-2 with TRBJ1-1; 7 bases map to TRBD1. Germline trimming cut 4 bases from V and 8 bases from J; bases unmatched to any gene: 7. The germline V gene encodes CDR1 SGHTA and CDR2 FQGNSA. The CDR3 runs 13 residues. The CDR3 nucleotides read TGTGCCAGCAGCTACCAGGGGGAAGGGGAAGCTTTCTTT. Translation: CASSYQGEGEAFF.

The rearrangement uses TRBV19 and TRBJ1-2, with TRBD1 matching 10 bases. The CDR3 spans 14 residues. The junction had 9 bases not matched to a gene; V was cut back by 10 bases and J by 4 bases. In germline, CDR1 is LNHDA, CDR2 SQIVND (reference sequence). CDR3 sequence: CATRDRGSFYGYTF. The DNA for the CDR3 is TGTGCCACCCGGGACAGGGGCTCTTTCTATGGCTACACCTTC.

This sequence joins TRBV11-2 and TRBJ1-5, with 9 positions matching TRBD1. The CDR3 runs to 14 residues. V lost 3 bases and J lost 10; bases outside the gene matches: 7. Per the germline V gene, CDR1 is SGHAT and CDR2 is FQNNGV. The CDR3 nucleotides read TGTGCCAGCAGCTTTCGACAGACAGGGGGACCCCAGCATTTT. It is translated as CASSFRQTGGPQHF.

V usage is TRBV6-4 and J usage is TRBJ2-2; D is uncertain. The CDR3 consists of 13 residues. Deletions cut 3 bases from V and 6 bases from J, with 8 bases between. In germline, CDR1 is MRHNA, CDR2 SNTAGT. CDR3 nucleotide sequence: TGTGCCAGCAGTGATCTAGACTCCGGGGAGCTGTTTTTT. It specifies CASSDLDSGELFF.

V usage is TRBV6-5 and J usage is TRBJ2-1, with D tentatively TRBD2 (6 bases). V lost 6 bases, J lost 7 bases, and 13 bases lay in between. The CDR3 is 13 residues long. The germline CDR1 and CDR2 sequences are MNHEY and SVGAGI. DNA for the CDR3: TGTGCCAGCAGCCGCCGCGGGGTAAATGAGCAGTTCTTC. It yields the protein CASSRRGVNEQFF.

The chain combines TRBV4-2 with TRBJ2-5; D possibly corresponds to TRBD2 (6 bases). V shed 0 bases and J shed 5 bases, with 13 bases lying between them. The CDR3 runs to 15 residues. Germline V gene data show CDR1 as LGHNA and CDR2 as YNFKEQ. The CDR3 is CASSQDSSGSETQYF. CDR3 DNA sequence: TGTGCCAGCAGCCAAGATTCAAGCGGGTCGGAGACCCAGTACTTC.

The gene calls are TRBV4-3 and TRBJ1-3, with D hard to call. The germline V gene has CDR1 LGHNA and CDR2 YSLEER. The CDR3 is 14 residues long. The germline V and J ends were trimmed by 0 bases and 0 bases, with 3 bases remaining between them. CDR3: CASSQDSSGNTIYF. In DNA form, the CDR3 reads TGCGCCAGCAGCCAAGACAGCTCTGGAAACACCATATATTTT.